These 9 T cell receptor beta chains were sequenced from one sample in a study of T-cell memory formation after mild COVID-19 (dated by TCRdb to the early 2020s). The library was generated by 5' RACE. Data came from an Illumina NovaSeq 6000. The raw public data were reprocessed by TCRdb itself: fastp quality trimming at Q25, MiXCR clonotype calling, in-frame beta chains only. Duplicate CDR3 protein sequences are folded into a single record with the most common DNA and genes. A total of approximately 270,000 distinct CDR3 sequences appear in this sample, 15% to 20% of them only once. The ten largest make up around 23% of the sample. Sequenced material: PBMCs or a T cell subset sorted from them (not recorded which). The receptors shown here come from a man between 18 and 29 years old who had mild COVID-19 (a few samples of this study predate the infection). The sample titles of this study are shuffled in the database, so cell type and time point are left out; the donor was told from shared clones.

Many counts were recorded for this clonotype. The chain employs TRBV12-3 or TRBV12-4 and TRBJ1-1; D is unclear. The CDR3 covers 11 residues. V lost 1 base and J 13 bases, leaving 10 bases between the germline ends. CDR3 amino acids: CASSLGIKDFF. CDR3 in DNA: TGTGCCAGCAGTTTAGGGATCAAGGATTTCTTT.

This clonotype was recorded at least ten times. The chain carries TRBV7-6 and TRBJ2-2, with D possibly matching TRBD2 (5 bases). Germline V gene data show CDR1 as SGHVS and CDR2 as FNYEAQ. This CDR3 has 15 amino acids. V dropped 4 bases and J dropped 4 bases, with 13 bases sitting between them. As DNA, the CDR3 is TGTGCCAGCAGCTCCTGGGGAGTAGGCACCGGGGAGCTGTTTTTT. This translates into CASSSWGVGTGELFF.

The rearrangement joins TRBV5-1 to TRBJ1-2; D is uncertain. V was pared by 0 bases and J by 3 bases, with 6 bases between. The CDR3 contains 13 residues. Per the germline V gene, CDR1 is SGHRS and CDR2 is YFSETQ. The CDR3 DNA follows: TGCGCCAGCAGCTTGGGCCCGTACTATGGCTACACCTTC. Its translation: CASSLGPYYGYTF.

The rearrangement links TRBV7-3 to TRBJ2-1, with TRBD2 identical over 8 bases. This CDR3 comprises 15 residues. CDR1 and CDR2 from the germline V gene are SGHTA and FQGTGA. The J segment lost 6 bases and the V segment lost 5 bases, leaving 9 bases of the junction unmatched. The CDR3 DNA reads TGTGCCAGCAGCATAGGACTAGCCCCCTCCAATGAGCAGTTCTTC. As protein: CASSIGLAPSNEQFF. The full variable domain, in which reference TRBV7-3 and TRBJ2-1 provide the parts outside the CDR3, is GAGVSQTPSNKVTEKGKYVELRCDPISGHTALYWYRQSLGQGPEFLIYFQGTGAADDSGLPNDRFFAVRPEGSVSTLKIQRTERGDSAVYLCASSIGLAPSNEQFFGPGTRLTVL.

The table lists this clonotype with many counts. V gene TRBV29-1 combines with J gene TRBJ2-3, with TRBD1 matching 9 bases. The CDR3 totals 16 residues. V lost 6 bases and J lost 3; bases outside the gene matches: 13. CDR1 is SQVTM and CDR2 is ANQGSEA in the germline V gene. CDR3 DNA sequence: TGCAGCGTCACCCACCCTGACAGGGGGGTAACAGATACGCAGTATTTT. It is translated as CSVTHPDRGVTDTQYF.

The rearrangement links TRBV18 to TRBJ2-6, with D perhaps matching TRBD1 or TRBD2 (5 bases each). The CDR3 totals 13 residues. V shed 4 bases and J shed 4 bases, with 5 bases lying between them. CDR1 is KGHSH, CDR2 LQKENI, per germline. The CDR3, as DNA: TGTGCCAGCTCACGGGACGGGGCCAACGTCCTGACTTTC. Translation: CASSRDGANVLTF.

This clonotype has more than one count but fewer than ten. This chain joins TRBV24-1 and TRBJ2-1; D assignment may be TRBD1 or TRBD2 (5 bases each). With 2 bases removed from V and 8 bases from J, the gap between germline ends came to 21 bases. CDR1 KGHDR and CDR2 SFDVKD come from the germline V gene. This CDR3 spans 17 amino acids. The DNA of the CDR3 is TGTGCCACCAGTGATTCCGCCGTGGGGCCCTTCGGGGATGAGCAGTTCTTC. The encoded protein is CATSDSAVGPFGDEQFF.

The chain couples TRBV4-2 to TRBJ2-3; TRBD2 aligns across 13 bases. Looked up from germline, CDR1 is LGHNA and CDR2 is YNFKEQ. The CDR3 runs to 16 residues. With 4 bases clipped from V and 4 bases from J, the junction kept 5 bases outside the gene matches. CDR3 loop: CASSPRTSGGPDTQYF. The DNA for the CDR3 is TGTGCCAGCAGCCCTCGGACTAGCGGGGGTCCAGATACGCAGTATTTT.

This clonotype was detected ten times or more. The chain links TRBV7-2 to TRBJ2-3; the match to TRBD2 covers 7 bases. CDR3 length equals 15 residues. Trimming cost V 5 bases and J 1 base; bases outside gene matches: 6. Germline V gives CDR1 SGHTA, CDR2 FQGNSA. CDR3 residues: CASSPVAGGTDTQYF. The CDR3 DNA sequence: TGTGCCAGCAGCCCTGTCGCGGGGGGCACAGATACGCAGTATTTT.